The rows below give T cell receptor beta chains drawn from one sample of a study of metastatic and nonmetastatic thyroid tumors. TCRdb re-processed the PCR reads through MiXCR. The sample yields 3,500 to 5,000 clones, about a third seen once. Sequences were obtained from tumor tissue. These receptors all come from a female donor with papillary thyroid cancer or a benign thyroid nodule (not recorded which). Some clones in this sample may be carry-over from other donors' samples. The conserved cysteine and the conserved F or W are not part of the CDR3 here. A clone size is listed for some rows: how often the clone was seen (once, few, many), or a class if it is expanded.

CDR3: ASSDSKGQGAINYGYT; size: NA; V: TRBV6-4; J: TRBJ1-2
CDR3: AISENAYYEQY; size: few; V: TRBV10-3; J: TRBJ2-7
CDR3: ASKSGSNYNSPLH; size: NA; V: TRBV6-1; J: TRBJ1-6
CDR3: ASSYEEGGSPGELF; size: NA; V: TRBV2; J: TRBJ2-2
CDR3: AIGGGFQDTQY; size: NA; V: TRBV24-1; J: TRBJ2-3
CDR3: ASSLVGVSSYNEQF; size: once; V: TRBV5-1; J: TRBJ2-1
CDR3: ASSVRDLYEQY; size: NA; V: TRBV6-1; J: TRBJ2-7
CDR3: ASSLAGTGTETQY; size: NA; V: TRBV5-1; J: TRBJ2-5
CDR3: SAIPGLAVHEQY; size: NA; V: TRBV20-1; J: TRBJ2-7
CDR3: ASSEGHSYNSPLH; size: NA; V: TRBV5-1; J: TRBJ1-6
CDR3: ASSYSGPPYEQY; size: few; V: TRBV6-6; J: TRBJ2-7
CDR3: SASSTGTGELF; size: NA; V: TRBV20-1; J: TRBJ2-2
CDR3: ATSDREVYEQY; size: few; V: TRBV24-1; J: TRBJ2-7